Listed below are T cell receptor beta chains from one sample, sequenced in a study of shared clonotypes between healthy human individuals. TCRdb keeps only in-frame clones here, not all; method: immunoSEQ multiplex PCR. The sample includes 950,000 to 1,100,000 clones, 60% to 80% of them seen just once. Sequencing input: memory CD4+ T cells sorted from blood. Receptors were obtained from a man between 18 and 29 years old in good health. Both conserved end residues are part of each CDR3. D genes are given only for firm matches. The size entry is marked missing in some rows and otherwise reads once, few, many or a size class.

NA	NA	TRBJ1-6	TRBV18	CASSPPTGPFRSPLHF	TGTGCCAGCTCACCACCTACGGGGCCTTTTCGTTCACCCCTCCACTTT
NA	few	TRBJ1-1	TRBV30	CAWARGLNTEAFF	TGTGCCTGGGCTCGGGGCTTGAACACTGAAGCTTTCTTT
TRBD1	NA	TRBJ2-5	TRBV25-1	CASSEYRGQGETQYF	TGTGCCAGCAGTGAATATCGGGGACAGGGAGAGACCCAGTACTTC
NA	few	TRBJ1-4	TRBV5-1	CASSRDFNEKLFF	TGCGCCAGCAGCCGGGACTTTAATGAAAAACTGTTTTTT
TRBD2	NA	TRBJ2-1	TRBV11-3	CASSLGEAGKNEQFF	TGTGCCAGCAGCCTTGGTGAAGCGGGGAAAAATGAGCAGTTCTTC
TRBD2	few	TRBJ2-7	TRBV4-3	CASSQENVLSGGPYEQYF	TGCGCCAGCAGCCAAGAAAACGTTCTCTCGGGAGGGCCGTACGAGCAGTACTTC
NA	NA	TRBJ1-2	TRBV4-3	CASSQDSAGNHYGYTF	TGCGCCAGCAGCCAAGATAGTGCAGGGAATCACTATGGCTACACCTTC
NA	NA	TRBJ1-6	TRBV5-4	CASSRMSLDTTPLHF	TGTGCCAGCAGCCGTATGAGCCTTGACACTACACCCCTCCACTTT
TRBD1	NA	TRBJ1-2	TRBV5-4	CASTGGTGGARGYTF	TGTGCCAGCACGGGGGGGACAGGGGGCGCGAGAGGCTACACCTTC
NA	few	TRBJ1-5	TRBV6-5	CASRGNTNQPQHF	TGTGCCAGCAGGGGAAATACCAATCAGCCCCAGCATTTT
NA	NA	TRBJ2-1	TRBV9	CASSGLKGEQFF	TGTGCCAGCAGCGGGCTCAAGGGTGAGCAGTTCTTC
NA	many	TRBJ2-5	TRBV19	CASSTSETQYF	TGTGCCAGTAGTACCTCAGAGACCCAGTACTTC
NA	NA	TRBJ1-6	TRBV2	CASRLQSTYNSPLHF	TGTGCCAGCAGGCTGCAGTCTACCTATAATTCACCCCTCCACTTT
NA	NA	TRBJ1-2	TRBV28	CASSRTDGGYGYTF	TGTGCCAGCAGTAGGACGGACGGAGGCTATGGCTACACCTTC
TRBD1	NA	TRBJ2-3	TRBV6-4	CASSEQGGRTDTQYF	TGTGCCAGCAGCGAACAGGGGGGACGGACAGATACGCAGTATTTT
NA	NA	TRBJ2-4	TRBV5-1	CASSLAGQGASALNIQYF	TGCGCCAGCAGCTTGGCCGGCCAGGGAGCGTCGGCTTTGAACATTCAGTACTTC
NA	NA	TRBJ1-4	TRBV5-1	CASSLGSSDGKLFF	TGCGCCAGCAGCCTAGGGTCATCAGATGGGAAACTGTTTTTT
NA	NA	TRBJ2-7	TRBV6-5	CASRPDSYSYEQYF	TGTGCCAGCAGACCCGACAGTTATTCCTACGAGCAGTACTTC
TRBD2	NA	TRBJ2-1	TRBV2	CASSVERGGNNEQFF	TGTGCCAGCAGTGTGGAGCGGGGGGGCAACAATGAGCAGTTCTTC
TRBD1	NA	TRBJ2-1	TRBV2	CASSPGQGGSMRYEQFF	TGTGCCAGCAGCCCCGGACAGGGGGGATCTATGAGGTATGAGCAGTTCTTC
NA	NA	TRBJ1-4	TRBV6-4	CASSPGASTTNEKLFF	TGTGCCAGCTCTCCAGGGGCGTCTACAACTAATGAAAAACTGTTTTTT
NA	NA	TRBJ2-1	TRBV6-1	CASRLGGGHEQFF	TGTGCCAGCCGCCTAGGTGGGGGCCATGAGCAGTTCTTC
NA	few	TRBJ1-6	TRBV9	CASSVALGSNSPLHF	TGTGCCAGCAGCGTAGCTCTAGGCAGTAATTCACCCCTCCACTTT
NA	once	TRBJ1-2	TRBV6-1	CATHLVNYGYTF	TGTGCCACCCACCTGGTCAACTATGGCTACACCTTC
TRBD2	few	TRBJ2-7	TRBV5-6	CASSFVGLAGNYEQYF	TGTGCCAGCAGCTTTGTTGGACTAGCGGGGAACTACGAGCAGTACTTC
NA	NA	TRBJ2-3	TRBV2	CASSAGTDTQYF	TGTGCCAGCAGCGCAGGGACAGATACGCAGTATTTT
NA	NA	TRBJ1-1	TRBV28	CASSLGRTTEAFF	TGTGCCAGCAGCCTCGGACGGACCACTGAAGCTTTCTTT
NA	NA	TRBJ2-1	TRBV7-6	CASSPSGPQSGEQFF	TGTGCCAGCAGCCCCTCCGGACCCCAGTCCGGTGAGCAGTTCTTC
TRBD1	once	TRBJ1-4	TRBV6-1	CASRKGTGVEKLFF	TGTGCCAGCAGAAAAGGGACAGGGGTTGAAAAACTGTTTTTT
NA	NA	TRBJ2-5	TRBV28	CASSPSRQAGWKTQYF	TGTGCCAGCAGTCCCAGTAGACAGGCCGGCTGGAAGACCCAGTACTTC
NA	NA	TRBJ2-2	TRBV4-1	CASSLEGVTNTGELFF	TGCGCCAGCAGCCTCGAGGGAGTCACGAACACCGGGGAGCTGTTTTTT
NA	once	TRBJ2-7	TRBV7-9	CASSPDISEQYF	TGTGCCAGCAGCCCCGATATTTCCGAGCAGTACTTC
NA	NA	TRBJ1-5	TRBV4-2	CASSQGGLGPQHF	TGTGCCAGCAGCCAAGGTGGTCTTGGGCCCCAGCATTTT
NA	many	TRBJ2-7	TRBV10-3	CAISETPQRSYEQYF	TGTGCCATCAGTGAGACCCCCCAGCGGAGCTACGAGCAGTACTTC
TRBD1	many	TRBJ1-2	TRBV4-3	CASSQAFGTAHYGYTF	TGCGCCAGCAGCCAAGCTTTCGGGACAGCACACTATGGCTACACCTTC
NA	many	TRBJ1-5	TRBV9	CASSVAGDNVQPQHF	TGTGCCAGCAGCGTAGCAGGTGATAATGTTCAGCCCCAGCATTTT
NA	once	TRBJ2-2	TRBV5-6	CASSLQGTGELFF	TGTGCCAGCAGTCTTCAGGGAACCGGGGAGCTGTTTTTT
TRBD2	NA	TRBJ2-1	TRBV5-6	CAASIAGFYNEQFF	TGTGCCGCCTCGATAGCGGGATTCTACAATGAGCAGTTCTTC
TRBD1	NA	TRBJ2-7	TRBV6-1	CASSEAQQGWYEQYF	TGTGCCAGCAGTGAAGCCCAACAGGGGTGGTACGAGCAGTACTTC
NA	NA	TRBJ2-7	TRBV5-1	CASNPGRDYEQYF	TGCGCCAGCAACCCGGGGAGAGACTACGAGCAGTACTTC
NA	few	TRBJ2-7	TRBV5-5	CASSLAQYSYEQYF	TGTGCCAGCAGCTTGGCTCAGTATTCCTACGAGCAGTACTTC
NA	NA	TRBJ1-6	TRBV7-8	CASSLSGDTNSPLHF	TGTGCCAGCAGCTTGTCAGGAGATACTAATTCACCCCTCCACTTT
TRBD1	few	TRBJ2-5	TRBV7-2	CASSLAATGGSEETQYF	TGTGCCAGCAGCTTAGCGGCCACAGGGGGCTCGGAAGAGACCCAGTACTTC
TRBD1	NA	TRBJ1-2	TRBV11-2	CASSFRDRIFYGYTF	TGTGCCAGCAGCTTCCGGGACAGAATATTCTATGGCTACACCTTC